This T cell receptor (beta chain) originates from a study of naive and memory T cell subsets (TCRdb year 2017). About the study as a whole: According to the figure summarizing the samples, there were roughly ten blood donors, 7 tuberculin skin test biopsies and 3 saline control biopsies. PCR2 was typically performed as a SYBR Green qPCR that was stopped at a set threshold, although end-point PCR (roughly 6 cycles) could be used instead for low-input samples. Results the study describes overall, beyond this receptor: The RNA-based method was acknowledged to be potentially sensitive to changes in TCR transcripts with T cell activation and differentiation.

The study described a robust, sensitive protocol for amplifying, sequencing and analyzing TCRs, using 3' ligation of a UMI-containing oligonucleotide to TCR cDNA. For whole blood analysis, 2.5 ml of peripheral blood was collected from healthy adult volunteers into Tempus tubes, and RNA was extracted following the manufacturer's instructions. Before reverse transcription, total RNA that had not been cell sorted was treated with RQ1 DNase, with a target input of 1 to 1000 ng. Libraries were prepared from skin biopsies and whole blood so that pipeline robustness could be tested in samples in which T cells form a minority population. The table lists this clonotype with a few counts. The target of this receptor is not known. No base-level quality is on record; no much larger clone is a single base apart. Reading from cysteine to phenylalanine, the CDR3 counts 12 amino acids. Only the CDR3 DNA is retained, 36 bases long and in frame from the first base. Reading the germline V gene gives CDR1 SNHLY and CDR2 FYNNEI. Between the V and J ends, shortened by 7 bases and 6 bases respectively, the junction contains 13 bases.

Receptors were amplified or captured by 5' RACE. The ligated cDNA was amplified by four rounds of PCR, in which nested alpha and beta constant region primers were used together with the SP2 primer. For the blood and skin samples, TCR RNA was reverse transcribed with SuperScript IV using primers for the alpha and beta constant regions. T4 RNA ligase 1 was used to ligate an oligonucleotide containing the Illumina SP2 primer and a UMI to the 3' end of the cDNA. The 12-nucleotide UMI consisted of two random hexamers with an eight-base spacer between the hexamers to prevent hairpin formation. TCR alpha and beta chain libraries were processed separately from the second PCR onward, with dual indexing for multiplexing. After pooling, the indexed libraries were analyzed by capillary electrophoresis and sequenced on either an Illumina MiSeq or NextSeq. PhiX DNA at roughly 4.5-7% was spiked into libraries to increase base diversity and improve cluster recognition. On the study's bioinformatics: Demultiplexor pulled UMIs out of read 2, joined the UMIs with the TCR sequence from read 1, and separated reads according to sample indices. V and J genes and V-J junctions were identified by Decombinator, and each TCR was assigned a five-part identifier that included V and J deletions. Collapsinator used UMIs to correct sequencing errors and PCR amplification heterogeneity, producing a UMI-based abundance for each TCR. CDR3Translator turned identifiers into nucleotide sequence, translated that sequence into amino acids, and pulled out CDR3 regions based on terminal motifs. After normalization to the amount of input RNA, the error-corrected alpha and beta TCR counts from blood and from skin were compared. The public reads were quality trimmed at Q25 with fastp and then assembled into clones with MiXCR by TCRdb, keeping productive beta chains. Merged by CDR3 protein, the rows form single entries marked with the most common genes and DNA. V and J calls and clone size were set by TCRdb, not the authors. The sample data list approximately 58,000 distinct CDR3 sequences, and under 8.5% of these were observed just once. Together, the top ten hold about 9.8% of the sample.

Rearrangement joined TRBV2 to TRBJ2-7; TRBD1 is perhaps the D gene, given 5 matching bases. The sequence was collected from a male donor in good health. The CDR3: CASTSQGREQYF. The DNA reads as follows: TGTGCCAGCACCTCCCAGGGCCGCGAGCAGTACTTC.